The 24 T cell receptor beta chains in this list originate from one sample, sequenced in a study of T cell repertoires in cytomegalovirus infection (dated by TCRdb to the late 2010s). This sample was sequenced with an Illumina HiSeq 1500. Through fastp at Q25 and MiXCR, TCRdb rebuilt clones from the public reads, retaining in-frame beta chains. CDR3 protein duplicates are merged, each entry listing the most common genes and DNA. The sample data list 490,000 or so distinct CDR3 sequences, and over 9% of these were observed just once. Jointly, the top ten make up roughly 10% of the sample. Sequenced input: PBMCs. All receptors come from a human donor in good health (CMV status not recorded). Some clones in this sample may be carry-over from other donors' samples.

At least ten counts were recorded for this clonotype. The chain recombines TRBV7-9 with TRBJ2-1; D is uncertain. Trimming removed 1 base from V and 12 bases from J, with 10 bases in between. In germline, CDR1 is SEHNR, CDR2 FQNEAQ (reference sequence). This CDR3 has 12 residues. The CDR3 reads CASSLEVLGQFF. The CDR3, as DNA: TGTGCCAGCAGCTTAGAGGTCCTCGGGCAGTTCTTC.

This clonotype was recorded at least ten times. In DNA form, the CDR3 reads TGCAGCACTAGCGGGAGACAACTTGGCACAGATACGCAGTATTTT. Its protein product is CSTSGRQLGTDTQYF. The chain links TRBV20-1 to TRBJ2-3; 11 positions agree with TRBD2. This CDR3 is built from 15 residues. Looked up from germline, CDR1 is DFQATT and CDR2 is SNEGSKA (reference sequence).

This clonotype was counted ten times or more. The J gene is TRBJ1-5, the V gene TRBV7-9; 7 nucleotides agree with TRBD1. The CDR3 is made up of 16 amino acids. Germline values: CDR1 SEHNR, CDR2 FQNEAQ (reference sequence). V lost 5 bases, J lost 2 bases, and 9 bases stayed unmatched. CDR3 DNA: TGTGCCAGCAGCCCAACAGGGGATAGGGGCAATCAGCCCCAGCATTTT. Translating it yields CASSPTGDRGNQPQHF. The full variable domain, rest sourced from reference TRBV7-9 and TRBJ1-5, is DTGVSQNPRHKITKRGQNVTFRCDPISEHNRLYWYRQTLGQGPEFLTYFQNEAQLEKSRLLSDRFSAERPKGSFSTLEIQRTEQGDSAMYLCASSPTGDRGNQPQHFGDGTRLSIL.

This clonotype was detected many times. CDR3 sequence (DNA): TGTGCCAGCAGCTGGGTAGACGGCTATGGCTACACCTTC. This translates into CASSWVDGYGYTF. The chain joins TRBV7-6 to TRBJ1-2; D is ambiguous. The CDR3 consists of 13 residues. Trimming left V 4 bases short and J 4 bases short, with 10 bases between. From germline, CDR1 is SGHVS and CDR2 FNYEAQ.

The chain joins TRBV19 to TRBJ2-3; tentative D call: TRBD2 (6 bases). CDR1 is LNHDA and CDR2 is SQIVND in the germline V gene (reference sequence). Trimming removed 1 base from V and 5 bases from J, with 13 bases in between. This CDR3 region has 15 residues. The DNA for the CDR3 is TGTGCCAGTAGTATAGGGTTACTAGCAGGAGATACGCAGTATTTT. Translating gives CASSIGLLAGDTQYF.

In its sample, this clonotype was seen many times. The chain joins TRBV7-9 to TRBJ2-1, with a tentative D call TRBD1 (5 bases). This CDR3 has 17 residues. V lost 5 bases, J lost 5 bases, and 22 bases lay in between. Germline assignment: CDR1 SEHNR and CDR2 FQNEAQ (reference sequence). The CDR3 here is CASSLGWGPVAHNEQFF. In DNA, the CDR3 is TGTGCCAGCAGCCTGGGGTGGGGCCCAGTGGCACACAATGAGCAGTTCTTC.

CDR3 coding DNA: TGCAGTGCTAGTGCAAATGAGCAGTTCTTC. Protein sequence: CSASANEQFF. V usage is TRBV20-1 and J usage is TRBJ2-1, with D uncertain. From germline, CDR1 is DFQATT and CDR2 SNEGSKA (reference sequence). There are 10 residues in the CDR3. With 3 bases removed from V and 7 bases from J, the gap between germline ends came to 4 bases.

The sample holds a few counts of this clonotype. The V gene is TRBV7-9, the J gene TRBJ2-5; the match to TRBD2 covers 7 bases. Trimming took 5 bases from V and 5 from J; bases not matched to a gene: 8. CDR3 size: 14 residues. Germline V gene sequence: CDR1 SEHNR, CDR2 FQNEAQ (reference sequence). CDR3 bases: TGTGCCAGCAGCCCCCAAGCGGGACCGGAGACCCAGTACTTC. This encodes CASSPQAGPETQYF. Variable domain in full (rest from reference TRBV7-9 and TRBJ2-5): DTGVSQNPRHKITKRGQNVTFRCDPISEHNRLYWYRQTLGQGPEFLTYFQNEAQLEKSRLLSDRFSAERPKGSFSTLEIQRTEQGDSAMYLCASSPQAGPETQYFGPGTRLLVL.

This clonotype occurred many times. CDR3 nucleotide sequence: TGTGCCAGCAGCGGACTAGGCGGCCCCACAGATACGCAGTATTTT. Amino acids: CASSGLGGPTDTQYF. The rearrangement joins TRBV7-3 to TRBJ2-3; 7 bases fit TRBD2. Unmatched junction bases numbered 7, after V lost 5 bases and J lost 2 bases. The CDR3 loop spans 15 amino acids. CDR1 and CDR2 from the germline V gene are SGHTA and FQGTGA.

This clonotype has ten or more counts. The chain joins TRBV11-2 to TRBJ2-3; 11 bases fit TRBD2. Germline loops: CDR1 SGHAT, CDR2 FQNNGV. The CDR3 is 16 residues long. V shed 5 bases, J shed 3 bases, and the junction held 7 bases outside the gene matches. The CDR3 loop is CASSRVAGGPTDTQYF. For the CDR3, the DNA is TGTGCCAGCAGCCGTGTAGCGGGAGGGCCGACAGATACGCAGTATTTT.

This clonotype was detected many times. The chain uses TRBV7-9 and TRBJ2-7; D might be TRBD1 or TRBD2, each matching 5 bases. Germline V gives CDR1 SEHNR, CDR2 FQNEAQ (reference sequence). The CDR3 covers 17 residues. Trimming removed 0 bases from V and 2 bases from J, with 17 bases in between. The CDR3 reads CASSLAYGVGETYEQYF. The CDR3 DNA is TGTGCCAGCAGCTTAGCGTATGGGGTAGGGGAGACCTACGAGCAGTACTTC.

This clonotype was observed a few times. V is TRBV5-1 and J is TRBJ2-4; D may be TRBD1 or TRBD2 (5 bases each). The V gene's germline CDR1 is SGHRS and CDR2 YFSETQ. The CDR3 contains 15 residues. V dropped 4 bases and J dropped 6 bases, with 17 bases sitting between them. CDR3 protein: CASSPRGPGGNIQYF. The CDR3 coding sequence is TGCGCCAGCAGCCCTCGGGGCCCGGGCGGAAACATTCAGTACTTC.

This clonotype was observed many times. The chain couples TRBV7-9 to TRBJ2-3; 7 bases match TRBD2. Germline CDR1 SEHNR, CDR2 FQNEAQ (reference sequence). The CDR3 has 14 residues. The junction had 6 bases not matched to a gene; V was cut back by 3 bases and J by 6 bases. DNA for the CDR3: TGTGCCAGCAGCTTCTTGCGGGAGAAGGATACGCAGTATTTT. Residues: CASSFLREKDTQYF. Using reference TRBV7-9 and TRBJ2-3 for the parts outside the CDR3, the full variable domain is DTGVSQNPRHKITKRGQNVTFRCDPISEHNRLYWYRQTLGQGPEFLTYFQNEAQLEKSRLLSDRFSAERPKGSFSTLEIQRTEQGDSAMYLCASSFLREKDTQYFGPGTRLTVL.

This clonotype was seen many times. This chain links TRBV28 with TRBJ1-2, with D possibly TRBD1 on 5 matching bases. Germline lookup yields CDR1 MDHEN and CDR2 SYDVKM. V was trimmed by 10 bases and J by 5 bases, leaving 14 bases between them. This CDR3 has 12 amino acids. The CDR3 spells CATTRQTYGYTF. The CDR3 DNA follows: TGTGCCACCACTCGACAGACTTATGGCTACACCTTC.

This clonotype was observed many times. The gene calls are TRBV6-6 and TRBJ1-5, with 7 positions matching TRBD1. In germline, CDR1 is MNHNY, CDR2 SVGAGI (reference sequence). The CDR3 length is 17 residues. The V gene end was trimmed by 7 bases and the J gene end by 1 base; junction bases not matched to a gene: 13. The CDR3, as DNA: TGTGCCAGCACCCTCCCTCAGGGGGGGGGGAGCAATCAGCCCCAGCATTTT. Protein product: CASTLPQGGGSNQPQHF.

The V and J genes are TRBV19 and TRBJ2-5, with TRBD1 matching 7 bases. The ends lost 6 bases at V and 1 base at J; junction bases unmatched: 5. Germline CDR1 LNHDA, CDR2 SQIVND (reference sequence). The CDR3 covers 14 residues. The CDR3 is CASRFRQGQETQYF. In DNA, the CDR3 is TGTGCCAGTAGATTCCGACAGGGCCAAGAGACCCAGTACTTC.

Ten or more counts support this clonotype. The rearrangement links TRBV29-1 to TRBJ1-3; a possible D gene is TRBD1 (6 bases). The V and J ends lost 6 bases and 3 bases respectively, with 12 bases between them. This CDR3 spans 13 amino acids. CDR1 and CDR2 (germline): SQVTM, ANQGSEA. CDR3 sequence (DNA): TGCAGCGTATCGGACAGCTTTGGAAACACCATATATTTT. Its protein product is CSVSDSFGNTIYF.

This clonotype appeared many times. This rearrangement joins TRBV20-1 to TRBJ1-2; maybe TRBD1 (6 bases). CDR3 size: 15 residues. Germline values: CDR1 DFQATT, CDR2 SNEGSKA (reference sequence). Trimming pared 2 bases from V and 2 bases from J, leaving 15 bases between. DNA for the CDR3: TGCAGTGCTAGACCCCCCCGGGGGCCAAACTATGGCTACACCTTC. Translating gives CSARPPRGPNYGYTF.

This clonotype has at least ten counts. The CDR3 DNA sequence: TGTGCCAGCAGCCCCCCCGGCACCGGGGAGCTGTTTTTT. This sequence encodes CASSPPGTGELFF. The rearrangement links TRBV7-2 to TRBJ2-2; D ambiguous. V was clipped by 5 bases and J by 4 bases, with 8 bases between them. Germline CDR1 reads SGHTA; CDR2 reads FQGNSA. The CDR3 has 13 residues.

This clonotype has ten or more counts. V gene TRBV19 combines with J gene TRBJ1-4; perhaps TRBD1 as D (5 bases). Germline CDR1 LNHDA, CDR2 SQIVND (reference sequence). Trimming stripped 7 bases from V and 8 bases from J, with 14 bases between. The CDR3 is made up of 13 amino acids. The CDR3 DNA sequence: TGTGCCAGTACCATTGGACGGGGGGAAAAACTGTTTTTT. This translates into CASTIGRGEKLFF. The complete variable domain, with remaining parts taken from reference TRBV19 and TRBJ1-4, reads DGGITQSPKYLFRKEGQNVTLSCEQNLNHDAMYWYRQDPGQGLRLIYYSQIVNDFQKGDIAEGYSVSREKKESFPLTVTSAQKNPTAFYLCASTIGRGEKLFFGSGTQLSVL.

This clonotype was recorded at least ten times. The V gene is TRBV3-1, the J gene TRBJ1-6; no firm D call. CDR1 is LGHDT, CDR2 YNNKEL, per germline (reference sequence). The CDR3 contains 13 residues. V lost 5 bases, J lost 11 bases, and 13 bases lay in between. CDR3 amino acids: CASSSSSGPPLHF. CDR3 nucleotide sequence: TGTGCCAGCAGCTCTTCATCGGGTCCACCCCTCCACTTT.

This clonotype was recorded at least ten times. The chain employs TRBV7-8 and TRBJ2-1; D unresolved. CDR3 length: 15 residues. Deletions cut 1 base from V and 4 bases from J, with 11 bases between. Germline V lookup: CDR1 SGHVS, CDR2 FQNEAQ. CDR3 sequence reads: CASSLGSLPYNEQFF. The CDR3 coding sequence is TGTGCCAGCAGCTTAGGGTCTCTACCATACAATGAGCAGTTCTTC.

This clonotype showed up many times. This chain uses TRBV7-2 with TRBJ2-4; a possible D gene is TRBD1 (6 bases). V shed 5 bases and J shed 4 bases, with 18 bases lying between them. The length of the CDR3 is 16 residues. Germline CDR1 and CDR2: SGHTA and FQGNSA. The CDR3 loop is CASSVRNVRGKNIQYF. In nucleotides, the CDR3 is TGTGCCAGCAGCGTACGCAATGTGAGGGGGAAAAACATTCAGTACTTC.

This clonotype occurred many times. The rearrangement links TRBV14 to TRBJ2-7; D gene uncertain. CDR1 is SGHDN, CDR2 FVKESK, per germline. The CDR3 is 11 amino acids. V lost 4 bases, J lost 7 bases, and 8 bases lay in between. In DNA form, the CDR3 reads TGTGCCAGCAGCCTATATGGAGAGCAGTACTTC. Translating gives CASSLYGEQYF.